This T cell receptor (beta chain) appears in the sequencing data of a study of blood T cell repertoires in COVID-19. Study summary: Both acute and convalescent COVID-19 samples were obtained from the United States, Italy and Spain. Sample material is recorded as cDNA or gDNA derived from T cells, B-cell-depleted T cells, or PBMCs.

J was trimmed by 7 bases and V by 8 bases; bases with no gene match: 10. Germline CDR1 SEHNR, CDR2 FQNEAQ (reference sequence). The CDR3 loop spans 14 amino acids. Under the authors' procedure: By means of reference gene primer amplification, nucleated cell counts were estimated. Repertoires were generated with immunoSEQ multiplex PCR, while TCRdb's copy carries only in-frame clones and drops some. That table supplies the V and J calls and clone size; D and trimming were determined from the DNA. The repertoire includes roughly 380,000 clones, approximately 89% of them detected once, and roughly 1.6% sits in the top ten.

The chain is built from TRBV7-9 and TRBJ2-1; TRBD1 matches at 8 bases. This receptor was identified in a woman aged 40 to 50 with COVID-19, enrolled during active disease. Specimen: peripheral blood. This CDR3 reads CASFPGTGANEQFF. CDR3 DNA sequence: TGTGCCAGCTTCCCCGGGACAGGCGCGAATGAGCAGTTCTTC. Full variable domain (missing parts from reference TRBV7-9 and TRBJ2-1): DTGVSQNPRHKITKRGQNVTFRCDPISEHNRLYWYRQTLGQGPEFLTYFQNEAQLEKSRLLSDRFSAERPKGSFSTLEIQRTEQGDSAMYLCASFPGTGANEQFFGPGTRLTVL.